This T cell receptor (beta chain) was documented in a study of a mutant IDH1 vaccine in newly diagnosed glioma. The table came from immunoSEQ multiplex PCR; TCRdb's copy has only in-frame clones and leaves some out. Of some 55,000 clones in the sample, 90% are singletons; the top ten hold 4.6%. Indicated time point: week 5, during vaccination. It was 300 ug of mutant IDH1 20-mer peptide that made up each vaccine dose, given with topical imiquimod. The CDR3 extends over 14 amino acids. J gave up 12 bases and V 2 bases, and 9 bases lay outside the gene matches. CDR1 and CDR2 (germline): SGHTA, FQGNSA. As for this clone: Its antigen is as yet unknown.

The sample consisted of PBMCs, taken from a glioma patient whose treatment included an IDH1 peptide vaccine. This TCR derives from a middle-aged woman with glioma. This chain joins TRBV7-2 and TRBJ2-1, with 8 bases aligning to TRBD1. In DNA, the CDR3 is TGTGCCAGCAGCTTACGGGACAGGTCGGATTCGCAGTTCTTC. It yields the protein CASSLRDRSDSQFF.